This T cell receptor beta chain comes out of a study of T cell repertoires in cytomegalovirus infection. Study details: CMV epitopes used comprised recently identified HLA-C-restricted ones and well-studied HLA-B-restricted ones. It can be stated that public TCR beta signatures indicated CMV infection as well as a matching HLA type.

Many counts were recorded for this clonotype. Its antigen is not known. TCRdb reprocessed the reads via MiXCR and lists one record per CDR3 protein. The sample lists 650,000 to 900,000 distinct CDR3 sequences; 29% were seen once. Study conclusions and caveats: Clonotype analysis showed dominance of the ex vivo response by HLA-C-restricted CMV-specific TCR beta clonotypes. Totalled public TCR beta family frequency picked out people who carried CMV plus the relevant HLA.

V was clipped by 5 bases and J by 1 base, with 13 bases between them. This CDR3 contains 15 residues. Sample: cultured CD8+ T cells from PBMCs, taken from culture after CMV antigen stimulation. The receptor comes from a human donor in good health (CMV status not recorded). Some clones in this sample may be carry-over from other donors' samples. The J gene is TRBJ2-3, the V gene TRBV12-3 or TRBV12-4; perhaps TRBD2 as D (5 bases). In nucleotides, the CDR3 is TGTGCCAGCAGTAGTGCGGCGGGCGGCACAGATACGCAGTATTTT. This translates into CASSSAAGGTDTQYF.